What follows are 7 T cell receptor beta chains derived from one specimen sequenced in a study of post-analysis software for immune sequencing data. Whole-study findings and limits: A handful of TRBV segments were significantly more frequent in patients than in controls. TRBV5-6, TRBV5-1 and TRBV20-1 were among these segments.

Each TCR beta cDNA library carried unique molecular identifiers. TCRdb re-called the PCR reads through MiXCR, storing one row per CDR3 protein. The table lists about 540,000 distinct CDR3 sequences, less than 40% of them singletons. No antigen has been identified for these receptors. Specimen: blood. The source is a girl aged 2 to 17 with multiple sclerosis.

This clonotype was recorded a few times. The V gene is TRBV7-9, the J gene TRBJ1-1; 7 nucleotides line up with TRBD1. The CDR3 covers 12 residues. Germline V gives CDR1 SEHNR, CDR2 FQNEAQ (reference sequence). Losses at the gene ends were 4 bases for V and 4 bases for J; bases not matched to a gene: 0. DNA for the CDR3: TGTGCCAGCAGCTCAGGGGGCACTGAAGCTTTCTTT. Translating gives CASSSGGTEAFF.

The DNA of the CDR3 is TGTGCCATCAGCCTCCCAGGGGGAAACATTCAGTACTTC. This translates into CAISLPGGNIQYF. The chain combines TRBV10-3 with TRBJ2-4; 7 bases are shared with TRBD1. The germline gives CDR1 ENHRY, CDR2 SYGVKD. With V trimmed by 6 bases and J by 6 bases, 5 bases remained unmatched. The CDR3 runs 13 residues.

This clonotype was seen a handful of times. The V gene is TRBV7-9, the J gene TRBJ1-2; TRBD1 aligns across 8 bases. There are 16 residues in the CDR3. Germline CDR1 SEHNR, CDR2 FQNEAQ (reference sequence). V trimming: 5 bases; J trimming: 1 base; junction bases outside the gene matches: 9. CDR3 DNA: TGTGCCAGCAGCCCAGGGGGCGCCGGGGGTAACTATGGCTACACCTTC. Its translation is CASSPGGAGGNYGYTF.

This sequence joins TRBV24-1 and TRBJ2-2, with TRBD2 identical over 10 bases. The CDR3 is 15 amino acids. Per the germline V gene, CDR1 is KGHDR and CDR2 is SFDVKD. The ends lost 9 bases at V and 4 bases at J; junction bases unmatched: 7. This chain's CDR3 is CATGRTSGSTGELFF. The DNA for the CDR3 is TGTGCCACCGGGAGGACTAGCGGATCCACCGGGGAGCTGTTTTTT.

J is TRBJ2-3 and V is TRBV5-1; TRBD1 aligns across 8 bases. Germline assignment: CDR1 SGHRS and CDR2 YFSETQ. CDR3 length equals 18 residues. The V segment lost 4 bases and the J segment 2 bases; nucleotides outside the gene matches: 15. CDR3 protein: CASSQDRGPYPNTDTQYF. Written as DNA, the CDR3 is TGCGCCAGCAGCCAAGACAGGGGCCCATATCCAAACACAGATACGCAGTATTTT.

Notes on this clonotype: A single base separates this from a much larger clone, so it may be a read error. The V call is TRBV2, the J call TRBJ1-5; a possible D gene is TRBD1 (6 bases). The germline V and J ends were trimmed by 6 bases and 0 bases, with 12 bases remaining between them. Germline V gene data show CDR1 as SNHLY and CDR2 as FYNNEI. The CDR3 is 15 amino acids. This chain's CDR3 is CASRGAENSNQPQHF. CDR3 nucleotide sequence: TGTGCCAGCAGGGGGGCAGAGAATAGCAATCAGCCCCAGCATTTT. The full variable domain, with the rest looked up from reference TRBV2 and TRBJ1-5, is EPEVTQTPSHQVTQMGQEVILRCVPISNHLYFYWYRQILGQKVEFLVSFYNNEISEKSEIFDDQFSVERPDGSNFTLKIRSTKLEDSAMYFCASRGAENSNQPQHFGDGTRLSIL.

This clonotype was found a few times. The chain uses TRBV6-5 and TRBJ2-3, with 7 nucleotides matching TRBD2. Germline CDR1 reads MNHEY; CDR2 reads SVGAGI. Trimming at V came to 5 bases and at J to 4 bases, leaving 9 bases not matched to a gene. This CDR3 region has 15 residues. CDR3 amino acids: CASSHRGGAPDTQYF. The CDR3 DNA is TGTGCCAGCAGTCACCGGGGAGGGGCTCCAGATACGCAGTATTTT.